Presented here are 29 T cell receptor beta chains from one specimen sequenced in a study of response to subunit inactivated influenza vaccine. TCRdb fed the RT-PCR reads into MiXCR, producing one record per CDR3 protein. This repertoire shows approximately 700,000 distinct CDR3 sequences, about 15% found once; its top ten account for 6% to 8%. This material consisted of PBMCs from blood, taken 14 to 15 days before vaccination. The receptor source for this set is a man over 45 who received an inactivated influenza vaccine.

The chain joins TRBV6-1 to TRBJ1-6; unclear D gene. In germline, CDR1 is MNHNS, CDR2 SASEGT. The CDR3 covers 13 residues. V lost 2 bases and J lost 8, with 7 bases in between. The DNA of the CDR3 is TGTGCCAGCAGTGAACAGGCCCATTCACCCCTCCACTTT. Translated, it gives CASSEQAHSPLHF.

V usage is TRBV28 and J usage is TRBJ2-1; TRBD2 agrees at 8 bases. The CDR3 loop spans 16 amino acids. J was trimmed by 0 bases and V by 3 bases; bases with no gene match: 4. Germline loops: CDR1 MDHEN, CDR2 SYDVKM. The CDR3 region is CASSFAGGSSYNEQFF. In DNA, the CDR3 is TGTGCCAGCAGTTTTGCGGGAGGCTCCTCCTACAATGAGCAGTTCTTC. Looking up the rest from reference TRBV28 and TRBJ2-1 gives the full variable domain: DVKVTQSSRYLVKRTGEKVFLECVQDMDHENMFWYRQDPGLGLRLIYFSYDVKMKEKGDIPEGYSVSREKKERFSLILESASTNQTSMYLCASSFAGGSSYNEQFFGPGTRLTVL.

This clonotype has only a few counts. The CDR3 DNA follows: TGCAGCGTTGCAGTCATGGGGGGTAATGAGCAGTTCTTC. It yields the protein CSVAVMGGNEQFF. The rearrangement uses TRBV29-1 and TRBJ2-1; D might be TRBD2 (6 bases). Germline CDR1 SQVTM, CDR2 ANQGSEA. The ends were cut back, 4 bases at V and 7 bases at J, with 14 bases in the middle. CDR3 length equals 13 residues.

The chain is built from TRBV21-1 and TRBJ2-5; the table's TRBD2 call for D was not verified on the DNA. TRBV21-1 is labeled a pseudogene. The CDR3 is 18 residues long. The CDR3 sequence: CASSNASGRLGRQETQYF. The CDR3 region has the DNA TGTGCCAGCAGCAATGCTAGCGGGCGGTTAGGAAGGCAAGAGACCCAGTACTTC.

This clonotype was seen more than once but under ten times. The chain joins TRBV2 to TRBJ2-1, with D tentatively TRBD2 (6 bases). Per germline, CDR1 SNHLY and CDR2 FYNNEI. The V end was cut by 7 bases, the J end by 3 bases, with 13 bases between. The CDR3 runs to 14 residues. Here the CDR3 reads CASTASENYNEQFF. Here the CDR3 DNA reads TGTGCCAGCACTGCTAGCGAGAACTACAATGAGCAGTTCTTC.

The rearrangement links TRBV27 to TRBJ1-5; TRBD1 matches at 9 bases. Per the germline V gene, CDR1 is MNHEY and CDR2 is SMNVEV (reference sequence). V was clipped by 5 bases and J by 6 bases; unmatched bases: 8. The CDR3 totals 15 residues. As DNA, the CDR3 is TGTGCCAGCAGTCTCGACAGGGGGAACGGTCAGCCCCAGCATTTT. Translating gives CASSLDRGNGQPQHF.

This clonotype was counted only a few times. This sequence joins TRBV15 and TRBJ2-1; 12 bases are a match to TRBD2. Per the germline V gene, CDR1 is LNHNV and CDR2 is YYDKDF (reference sequence). V lost 0 bases, J lost 8 bases, and 11 bases stayed unmatched. This CDR3 region has 18 residues. CDR3 sequence (DNA): TGTGCCACCAGCAGAGAAAGCCTAGCGGGAGGGCCGGTAGATGAGCAGTTCTTC. It codes for CATSRESLAGGPVDEQFF.

The V call is TRBV20-1, the J call TRBJ2-7; TRBD1 matches 8 bases. CDR1 is DFQATT, CDR2 SNEGSKA, per germline (reference sequence). The V and J ends lost 3 bases and 1 base, in that order; junction bases with no gene match: 8. The CDR3 runs to 15 residues. This CDR3 reads CSASHPGQVSYEQYF. In DNA, the CDR3 is TGCAGTGCTAGTCACCCGGGACAGGTTTCCTACGAGCAGTACTTC.

V gene TRBV4-1 combines with J gene TRBJ2-1; 8 bases agree with TRBD1. The CDR3 has 15 amino acids. Germline assignment: CDR1 MGHRA and CDR2 YSYEKL. The V gene end was trimmed by 2 bases and the J gene end by 4 bases; junction bases not matched to a gene: 4. CDR3 nucleotides: TGCGCCAGCAGCCAACGACAGGGGTTATACAATGAGCAGTTCTTC. This translates into CASSQRQGLYNEQFF.

The genes are TRBV20-1 and TRBJ2-1; no clear D. The germline gives CDR1 DFQATT, CDR2 SNEGSKA (reference sequence). There are 16 residues in the CDR3. V shed 0 bases and J shed 9 bases, with 21 bases lying between them. CDR3 coding DNA: TGCAGTGCTAGAGATCCTACTAAGTCCTGGACGGTTGAGCAGTTCTTC. Translated: CSARDPTKSWTVEQFF.

The V call is TRBV6-2 or TRBV6-3, the J call TRBJ1-2; D is perhaps TRBD1 (6 bases). Trimming took 6 bases from V and 6 from J, leaving 14 bases between them. The germline V gene encodes CDR1 MNHEY and CDR2 SVGEGT. The CDR3 length is 13 residues. CDR3 protein: CASRLQGWDGYTF. The CDR3 DNA reads TGTGCCAGCAGACTACAGGGATGGGATGGCTACACCTTC.

The chain links TRBV5-1 to TRBJ1-1; 12 bases align to TRBD1. This CDR3 region has 15 residues. The germline gives CDR1 SGHRS, CDR2 YFSETQ. V lost 0 bases, J lost 4 bases, and 1 base stayed unmatched. CDR3 region: CASSLGGQGATEAFF. In DNA, the CDR3 is TGCGCCAGCAGCTTGGGGGGACAGGGGGCCACTGAAGCTTTCTTT.

The chain uses TRBV27 and TRBJ2-7, with D possibly being TRBD1 (7 bases). The CDR3 runs to 15 residues. The germline CDR1 and CDR2 sequences are MNHEY and SMNVEV (reference sequence). V was trimmed by 2 bases and J by 5 bases, leaving 16 bases between them. The CDR3 here is CASSLRGQGGNEQYF. In DNA form, the CDR3 reads TGTGCCAGCAGTTTAAGAGGCCAGGGGGGTAACGAGCAGTACTTC.

This clonotype was counted a few times. J is TRBJ2-3 and V is TRBV9, with D maybe TRBD1 (6 bases). V lost 4 bases and J 0 bases, leaving 15 bases between the germline ends. The CDR3 runs to 16 residues. From germline, CDR1 is SGDLS and CDR2 YYNGEE. CDR3 protein: CASSPSGTPSTDTQYF. CDR3 sequence (DNA): TGTGCCAGCAGCCCTTCTGGGACACCGAGCACAGATACGCAGTATTTT.

The rearrangement joins TRBV9 to TRBJ1-1; 7 positions match TRBD1. This CDR3 has 14 residues. Germline V gene lookup returns CDR1 SGDLS and CDR2 YYNGEE. The V and J ends lost 3 bases and 5 bases, in that order; junction bases with no gene match: 7. As DNA, the CDR3 is TGTGCCAGCAGCGAAGGACAGGCGGGAACTGAAGCTTTCTTT. Encoded protein: CASSEGQAGTEAFF.

This clonotype was seen many times. The DNA for the CDR3 is TGTGCCAGCAGCTTAGGAGCCCTTGAAAAACTGTTTTTT. Encoded protein: CASSLGALEKLFF. The chain is built from TRBV7-2 and TRBJ1-4; D call uncertain. Deletions cut 1 base from V and 7 bases from J, with 7 bases between. Germline-derived CDR1 and CDR2 are SGHTA and FQGNSA. This CDR3 spans 13 amino acids. Filled out from reference TRBV7-2 and TRBJ1-4, the complete variable domain reads GAGVSQSPSNKVTEKGKDVELRCDPISGHTALYWYRQSLGQGLEFLIYFQGNSAPDKSGLPSDRFSAERTGGSVSTLTIQRTQQEDSAVYLCASSLGALEKLFFGSGTQLSVL.

This clonotype has at least ten counts. The chain uses TRBV5-1 and TRBJ1-1; D remains unclear. Trimming cost V 0 bases and J 4 bases, with 10 bases left between them. Germline CDR1 reads SGHRS; CDR2 reads YFSETQ. The CDR3 contains 14 residues. The CDR3 spells CASSLEGSSTEAFF. As DNA, the CDR3 is TGCGCCAGCAGCTTGGAGGGCAGCAGCACTGAAGCTTTCTTT.

This chain connects TRBV20-1 to TRBJ2-1; a weak D match, TRBD2 (6 bases). CDR3 length: 14 amino acids. V dropped 5 bases and J dropped 0 bases, with 11 bases sitting between them. Germline-derived CDR1 and CDR2 are DFQATT and SNEGSKA (reference sequence). DNA of the CDR3: TGCAGTGCTGCCCGGGGGAGCTCCTACAATGAGCAGTTCTTC. This encodes CSAARGSSYNEQFF.

This clonotype was seen a handful of times. J is TRBJ2-1 and V is TRBV4-2; D unresolved. This CDR3 has 15 amino acids. The V end was cut by 1 base, the J end by 10 bases, with 17 bases between. Germline V gives CDR1 LGHNA, CDR2 YNFKEQ. Here the CDR3 DNA reads TGTGCCAGCAGCCAAGGACCCACCCTTCCGGGCGAGCAGTTCTTC. It codes for CASSQGPTLPGEQFF.

This clonotype was counted only a few times. The rearrangement links TRBV28 to TRBJ2-7; 8 positions match TRBD2. The CDR3 has 13 amino acids. Germline CDR1 MDHEN, CDR2 SYDVKM. V was clipped by 7 bases and J by 1 base; unmatched bases: 3. CDR3 amino acids: CASKLAGSYEQYF. The CDR3 nucleotides read TGTGCCAGCAAATTAGCGGGGTCCTACGAGCAGTACTTC.

This clonotype has a count of ten or more. The chain is built from TRBV12-3 or TRBV12-4 and TRBJ1-4; TRBD1 is a possible D gene (5 bases). With 1 base removed from V and 8 bases from J, the gap between germline ends came to 11 bases. The CDR3 covers 14 residues. The CDR3 coding sequence is TGTGCCAGCAGTTTAGGAGGGGCAGAGGAAAAACTGTTTTTT. It encodes CASSLGGAEEKLFF.

The gene calls are TRBV6-2 or TRBV6-3 and TRBJ2-3; 12 positions match TRBD2. Germline CDR1 is MNHEY and CDR2 is SVGEGT. This CDR3 contains 19 residues. V was pared by 4 bases and J by 0 bases, with 11 bases of the junction left unmatched. Here the CDR3 DNA reads TGTGCCAGCAGTTGGAGCGCTCGACTAGCGGGAGAGAGCACAGATACGCAGTATTTT. Its translation is CASSWSARLAGESTDTQYF.

The chain is built from TRBV5-5 and TRBJ2-7; D not resolved. Germline CDR1 reads SGHKS; CDR2 reads YYEKEE (reference sequence). The V end lost 5 bases, the J end lost 3 bases, and 18 bases lay between the germline ends. The CDR3 runs 15 residues. The CDR3: CASRPDTARIYEQYF. Here the CDR3 DNA reads TGTGCCAGCAGACCTGACACCGCTAGAATCTACGAGCAGTACTTC.

This clonotype was counted at least ten times. The J gene is TRBJ1-2, the V gene TRBV7-9; D might be TRBD1 (6 bases). The germline V gene has CDR1 SEHNR and CDR2 FQNEAQ (reference sequence). The CDR3 spans 13 residues. The V end lost 5 bases, the J end lost 2 bases, and 9 bases lay between the germline ends. This CDR3 is CASSRGQNYGYTF. For the CDR3, the DNA is TGTGCCAGCAGCCGAGGACAGAACTATGGCTACACCTTC.

This clonotype has more than one count but fewer than ten. The junction departs from the called germline gene at one end, perhaps through a read error. The V call is TRBV20-1, the J call TRBJ2-3; weak D call: TRBD1 (8 bases). This CDR3 is built from 12 residues. Germline CDR1 reads DFQATT; CDR2 reads SNEGSKA (reference sequence). The chain's CDR3 is CSARQGTVTSEF. In DNA form, the CDR3 reads TGCAGTGCCAGACAGGGGACGGTTACTAGCGAATTT.

At least ten counts were recorded for this clonotype. This chain connects TRBV15 to TRBJ2-3; 10 bases agree with TRBD2. Germline assignment: CDR1 LNHNV and CDR2 YYDKDF (reference sequence). This CDR3 has 16 amino acids. Trimming cost V 1 base and J 2 bases; bases outside gene matches: 3. The CDR3 DNA reads TGTGCCACCAGCAGAGGGACTAGCGGTAACACAGATACGCAGTATTTT. It specifies CATSRGTSGNTDTQYF.

This clonotype was detected only a few times. J is TRBJ2-5 and V is TRBV10-3, with 13 bases aligning to TRBD2. Trimming cost V 3 bases and J 5 bases; bases outside gene matches: 6. The germline V gene encodes CDR1 ENHRY and CDR2 SYGVKD. This CDR3 is built from 16 residues. CDR3 protein: CAISETGTSGVETQYF. The CDR3 region has the DNA TGTGCCATCAGTGAAACCGGGACTAGCGGGGTTGAGACCCAGTACTTC.

At least ten counts were recorded for this clonotype. CDR3 in DNA: TGTGCCAGCAGTTACTCAGGGCTCCTGGGAGATACGCAGTATTTT. Translation: CASSYSGLLGDTQYF. This chain links TRBV6-2 or TRBV6-3 with TRBJ2-3; D remains unclear. CDR3 length equals 15 residues. The germline V gene has CDR1 MNHEY and CDR2 SVGEGT. V lost 0 bases, J lost 5 bases, and 12 bases lay in between.

The chain carries TRBV19 and TRBJ2-5; TRBD2 matches 7 bases. Trimming cost V 6 bases and J 1 base; bases outside gene matches: 5. The CDR3 has 14 amino acids. Germline CDR1 and CDR2: LNHDA and SQIVND (reference sequence). This CDR3 reads CASSPGTTQETQYF. The CDR3, as DNA: TGTGCCAGTAGCCCCGGGACTACCCAAGAGACCCAGTACTTC.